This is a list of T cell receptor beta chains from one sample in a study of cytomegalovirus exposure and HLA in healthy donors. Profiling relied on immunoSEQ multiplex PCR, and the TCRdb table lists in-frame clones only, not all of them. Among about 250,000 clones, about 90% were seen once, and the ten largest hold around 13%. Sequences were obtained from PBMCs. All receptors derive from a man younger than 35 in good health and CMV-seropositive. CDR3s include the opening cysteine and the closing phenylalanine or tryptophan. D genes are given only for firm matches. Expanded clones are given a class, and other clones once, few, many or no size at all.

j_call v_call d_call clone_size cdr3_aa cdr3_nt
TRBJ2-5 TRBV28 - - CASRTGLQETQYF TGTGCCAGCAGAACAGGGCTCCAAGAGACCCAGTACTTC
TRBJ1-4 TRBV25-1 - - CASSEMRGAGNEKLFF TGTGCCAGCAGTGAAATGAGGGGGGCAGGCAACGAAAAACTGTTTTTT
TRBJ1-5 TRBV30 - - CAWSVQGSQPQHF TGTGCCTGGAGTGTACAGGGCTCTCAGCCCCAGCATTTT
TRBJ2-1 TRBV5-6 - - CASSLASDEQFF TGTGCCAGCAGCTTGGCTAGCGATGAGCAGTTCTTC
TRBJ2-1 TRBV13 - - CASSSLFADNEQFF TGTGCCAGCAGCTCCCTATTCGCGGACAATGAGCAGTTCTTC
TRBJ1-5 TRBV19 - - CASSQMTGYSNQPQHF TGTGCCAGTAGCCAAATGACAGGTTATAGCAATCAGCCCCAGCATTTT
TRBJ1-2 TRBV18 - once CASSPQGRLYGYTF TGTGCCAGCTCACCTCAGGGCAGACTCTATGGCTACACCTTC
TRBJ1-1 TRBV25-1 - - CASSGGVGTEAFF TGTGCCAGCAGTGGCGGGGTCGGCACTGAAGCTTTCTTT
TRBJ2-5 TRBV6-1 - - CASSGDYASVQETQYF TGTGCCAGCAGTGGTGACTATGCTAGCGTACAAGAGACCCAGTACTTC
TRBJ1-2 TRBV28 - - CASSLDLRGTF TGTGCCAGCAGTTTAGACCTCCGCGGGACCTTC
TRBJ1-3 TRBV2 TRBD1 - CASSNDRVRGNTIYF TGTGCCAGCAGTAACGACAGGGTTCGTGGAAACACCATATATTTT
TRBJ2-1 TRBV5-1 - - CASSLGGLYNEQFF TGCGCCAGCAGTTTAGGTGGACTCTACAATGAGCAGTTCTTC
TRBJ2-1 TRBV2 - - CASSEDSLINEQFF TGTGCCAGCAGTGAAGACTCCCTCATAAATGAGCAGTTCTTC
TRBJ2-2 TRBV27 TRBD2 - CASSFSLAGDLGGGELFF TGTGCCAGCAGTTTTTCACTAGCGGGGGACTTGGGTGGCGGGGAGCTGTTTTTT
TRBJ1-2 TRBV30 - - CAWRSHVYGYTF TGTGCCTGGAGAAGCCATGTCTATGGCTACACCTTC
TRBJ2-5 TRBV6-1 - - CASRQMTGRGETQYF TGTGCCAGCAGGCAAATGACAGGGAGGGGAGAGACCCAGTACTTC
TRBJ2-7 TRBV19 TRBD1 - CASSVGQGSYEQYF TGTGCCAGCAGCGTAGGACAGGGGAGCTACGAGCAGTACTTC
TRBJ2-1 TRBV4-1 TRBD2 - CASSQVTSGYNEQFF TGCGCCAGCAGCCAAGTAACTAGCGGATACAATGAGCAGTTCTTC
TRBJ2-7 TRBV9 TRBD2 - CASSVSSSGNSYEQYF TGTGCCAGCAGCGTCAGTTCTAGCGGTAACTCCTACGAGCAGTACTTC
TRBJ1-2 TRBV19 - - CASSMSPAGYGGYTF TGTGCCAGTAGTATGAGTCCGGCGGGATATGGCGGCTACACCTTC
TRBJ1-4 TRBV28 - - CATNPQEGGLFF TGTGCCACCAACCCTCAGGAGGGAGGACTGTTTTTT
TRBJ2-2 TRBV7-2 - - CASSGGGTVTGELFF TGTGCCAGCAGTGGAGGGGGGACGGTCACCGGGGAGCTGTTTTTT
TRBJ2-5 TRBV27 - once CASGVGGHQTQYF TGTGCCAGCGGGGTAGGGGGGCATCAGACCCAGTACTTC
TRBJ1-3 TRBV4-2 - - CASSHLMGDTYSGNTIYF TGTGCCAGCAGCCACTTGATGGGAGACACGTACTCTGGAAACACCATATATTTT
TRBJ2-1 TRBV9 TRBD1 once CASSVGQGALGGEQFF TGTGCCAGCAGCGTAGGGCAGGGGGCTCTAGGGGGTGAGCAGTTCTTC
TRBJ2-2 TRBV11-1 TRBD2 - CASSLNAGGNTGELFF TGTGCCAGCAGCTTGAATGCGGGAGGGAACACCGGGGAGCTGTTTTTT
TRBJ2-7 TRBV27 - - CASSPPGGPQYF TGTGCCAGCAGCCCCCCCGGCGGGCCGCAGTACTTC
TRBJ1-5 TRBV5-6 - - CASSLQGIEGNQPQHF TGTGCCAGCAGCTTACAGGGTATCGAGGGCAATCAGCCCCAGCATTTT
TRBJ1-4 TRBV13 - once CASSLGSATNEKLFF TGTGCCAGCAGCTTAGGATCCGCAACTAATGAAAAACTGTTTTTT
TRBJ2-1 TRBV7-3 - few CASSQAGTLNEQFF TGTGCCAGCAGCCAAGCCGGGACCCTCAATGAGCAGTTCTTC
TRBJ1-1 TRBV29-1 - - CSGQNTEAFF TGCAGCGGGCAGAACACTGAAGCTTTCTTT
TRBJ2-1 TRBV5-1 TRBD2 - CASRGTSGTNEQFF TGCGCCAGCAGGGGGACTAGCGGGACGAATGAGCAGTTCTTC
TRBJ2-6 TRBV9 - - CASSVGWGSSGANVLTF TGTGCCAGCAGCGTAGGTTGGGGGAGCTCTGGGGCCAACGTCCTGACTTTC
TRBJ2-1 TRBV5-1 TRBD1 once CASSLARDRDTNKEFF TGCGCCAGCAGCTTGGCACGGGACAGGGATACGAACAAAGAGTTCTTC
TRBJ2-7 TRBV29-1 TRBD1 - CSVAPGTGEYEQYF TGCAGCGTTGCTCCCGGGACAGGAGAGTACGAGCAGTACTTC
TRBJ2-7 TRBV11-2 - - CASSLIGASYEQYF TGTGCCAGCAGCTTAATCGGGGCCTCCTACGAGCAGTACTTC
TRBJ2-5 TRBV6-1 - - CASSLNRRETQYF TGTGCCAGCAGTCTAAATCGGAGGGAGACCCAGTACTTC